This TCR beta chain came from a study of shared clonotypes between healthy human individuals. Data came from immunoSEQ multiplex PCR; TCRdb stores just in-frame clones and leaves some out. The table lists hundreds of thousands of clones, roughly 72% of them singletons. Germline assignment: CDR1 SGDLS and CDR2 YYNGEE. Trimming removed 3 bases from V and 8 bases from J, with 22 bases in between. This CDR3 is 16 amino acids long. The rearrangement links TRBV9 to TRBJ2-3; D gene ambiguous. The origin of this receptor is a woman in her forties in good health. Some clones in this sample may be carry-over from other donors' samples. The sequenced sample was PBMCs. The CDR3 DNA follows: TGTGCCAGCAGCGCTCCGGCCGAAACCTCGTTCGGTACGCAGTATTTT. Protein: CASSAPAETSFGTQYF.